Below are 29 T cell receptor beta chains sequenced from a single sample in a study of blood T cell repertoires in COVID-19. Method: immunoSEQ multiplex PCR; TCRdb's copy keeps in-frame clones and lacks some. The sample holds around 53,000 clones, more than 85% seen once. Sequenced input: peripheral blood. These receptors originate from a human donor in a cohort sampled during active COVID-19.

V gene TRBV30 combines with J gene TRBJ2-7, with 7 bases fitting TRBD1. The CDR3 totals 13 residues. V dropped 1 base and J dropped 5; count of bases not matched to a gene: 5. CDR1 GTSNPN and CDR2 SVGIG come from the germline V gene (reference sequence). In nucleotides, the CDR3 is TGTGCCTGGAGTGGACAGGGTCGAGACGAGCAGTACGTC. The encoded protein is CAWSGQGRDEQYV.

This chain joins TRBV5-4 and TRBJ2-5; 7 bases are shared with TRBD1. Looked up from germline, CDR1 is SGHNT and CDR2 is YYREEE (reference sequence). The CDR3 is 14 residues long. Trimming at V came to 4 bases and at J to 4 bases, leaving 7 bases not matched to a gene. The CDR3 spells CASSVTGIRETQYF. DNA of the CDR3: TGTGCCAGCAGCGTGACAGGGATCCGAGAGACCCAGTACTTC.

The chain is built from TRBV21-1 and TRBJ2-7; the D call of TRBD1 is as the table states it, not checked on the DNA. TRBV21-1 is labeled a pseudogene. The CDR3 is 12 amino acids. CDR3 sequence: CASRATTGQQYV. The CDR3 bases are TGTGCCAGCAGGGCCACGACAGGCCAGCAGTACGTC.

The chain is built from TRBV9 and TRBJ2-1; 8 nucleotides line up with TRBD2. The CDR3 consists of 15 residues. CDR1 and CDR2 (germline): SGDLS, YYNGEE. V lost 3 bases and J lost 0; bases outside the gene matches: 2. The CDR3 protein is CASSDSGSSYNEQFF. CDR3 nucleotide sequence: TGTGCCAGCAGCGACAGCGGGAGCTCCTACAATGAGCAGTTCTTC.

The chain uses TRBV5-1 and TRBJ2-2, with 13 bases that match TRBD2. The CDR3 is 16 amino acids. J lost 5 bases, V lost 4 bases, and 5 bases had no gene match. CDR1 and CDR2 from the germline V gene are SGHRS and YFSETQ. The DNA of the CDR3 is TGCGCCAGCAGCCCCGGGACTAGCGGGGCTACCGGGGAGCTGTTTTTT. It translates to CASSPGTSGATGELFF.

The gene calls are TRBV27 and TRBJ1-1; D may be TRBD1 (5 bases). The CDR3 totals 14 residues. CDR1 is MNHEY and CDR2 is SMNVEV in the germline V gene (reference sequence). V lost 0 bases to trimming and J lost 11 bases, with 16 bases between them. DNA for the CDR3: TGTGCCAGCAGTTTATCGGGTTCAGGGTTCAGGGCTTTCTTT. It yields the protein CASSLSGSGFRAFF.

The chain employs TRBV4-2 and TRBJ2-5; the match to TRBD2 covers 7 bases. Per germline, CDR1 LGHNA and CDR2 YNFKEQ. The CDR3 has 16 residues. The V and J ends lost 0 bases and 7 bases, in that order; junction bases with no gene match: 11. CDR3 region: CASSQDAFGGGATQYF. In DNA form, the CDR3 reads TGTGCCAGCAGCCAAGATGCGTTCGGGGGAGGGGCGACCCAGTACTTC.

The CDR3 protein is CAWNLSPGTEAFF. The CDR3 DNA sequence: TGTGCCTGGAACCTCTCCCCGGGGACTGAAGCTTTCTTT. V is TRBV30 and J is TRBJ1-1; D call uncertain. The V and J ends lost 4 bases and 5 bases respectively, with 14 bases between them. The CDR3 length is 13 residues. Germline-derived CDR1 and CDR2 are GTSNPN and SVGIG (reference sequence).

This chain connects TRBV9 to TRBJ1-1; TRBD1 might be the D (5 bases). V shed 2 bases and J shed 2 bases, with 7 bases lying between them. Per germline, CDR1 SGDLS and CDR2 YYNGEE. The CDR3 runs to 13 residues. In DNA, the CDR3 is TGTGCCAGCAGCGTCGACAGTAACACTGAAGCTTTCTTT. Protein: CASSVDSNTEAFF.

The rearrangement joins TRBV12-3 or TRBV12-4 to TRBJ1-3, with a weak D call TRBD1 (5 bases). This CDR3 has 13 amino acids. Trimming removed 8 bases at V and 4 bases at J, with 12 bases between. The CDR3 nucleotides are TGTGCCAGCGGGAGGCAGGGAGGAAACACCATATATTTT. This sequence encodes CASGRQGGNTIYF.

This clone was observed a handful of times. In DNA form, the CDR3 reads TGTGCCAGCAGCCGGCTCACGGGTCCAGACACTGAAGCTTTCTTT. Protein sequence: CASSRLTGPDTEAFF. The chain joins TRBV4-2 to TRBJ1-1; D is uncertain. Trimming removed 4 bases at V and 3 bases at J, with 15 bases between. The germline CDR1 and CDR2 sequences are LGHNA and YNFKEQ. The CDR3 runs 15 residues.

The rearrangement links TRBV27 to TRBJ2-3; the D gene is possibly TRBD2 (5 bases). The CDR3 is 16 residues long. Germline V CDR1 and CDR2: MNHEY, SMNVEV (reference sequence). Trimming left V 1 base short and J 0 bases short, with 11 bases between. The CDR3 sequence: CASSLFGDTSTDTQYF. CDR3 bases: TGTGCCAGCAGTTTATTCGGGGATACGAGCACAGATACGCAGTATTTT.

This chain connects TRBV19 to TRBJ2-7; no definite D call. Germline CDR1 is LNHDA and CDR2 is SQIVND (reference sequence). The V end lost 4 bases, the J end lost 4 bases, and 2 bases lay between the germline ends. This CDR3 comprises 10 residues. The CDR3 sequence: CASSTYEQYV. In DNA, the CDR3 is TGTGCCAGTAGTACTTACGAGCAGTACGTC.

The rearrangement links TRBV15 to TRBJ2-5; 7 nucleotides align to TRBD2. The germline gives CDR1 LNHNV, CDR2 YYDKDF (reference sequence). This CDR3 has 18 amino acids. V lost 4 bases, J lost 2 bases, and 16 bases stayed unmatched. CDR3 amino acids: CATSTSPADRGVQETQYF. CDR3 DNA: TGTGCCACCAGCACCTCACCCGCGGATCGGGGGGTTCAAGAGACCCAGTACTTC. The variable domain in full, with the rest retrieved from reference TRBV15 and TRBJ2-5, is DAMVIQNPRYQVTQFGKPVTLSCSQTLNHNVMYWYQQKSSQAPKLLFHYYDKDFNNEADTPDNFQSRRPNTSFCFLDIRSPGLGDTAMYLCATSTSPADRGVQETQYFGPGTRLLVL.

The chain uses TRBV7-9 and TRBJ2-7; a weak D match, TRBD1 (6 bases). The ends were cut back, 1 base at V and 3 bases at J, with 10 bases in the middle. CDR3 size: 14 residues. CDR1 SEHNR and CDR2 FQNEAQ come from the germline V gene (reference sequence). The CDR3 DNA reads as TGTGCCAGCAGCTTAGGATCAGGGGTCTACGAGCAGTACGTC. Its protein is CASSLGSGVYEQYV.

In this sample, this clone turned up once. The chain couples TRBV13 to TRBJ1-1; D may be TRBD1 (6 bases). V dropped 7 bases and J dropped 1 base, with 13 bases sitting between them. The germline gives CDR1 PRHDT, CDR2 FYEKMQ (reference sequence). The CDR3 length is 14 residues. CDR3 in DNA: TGTGCCAGCAAAATTACAGGGAGGAACACTGAAGCTTTCTTT. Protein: CASKITGRNTEAFF.

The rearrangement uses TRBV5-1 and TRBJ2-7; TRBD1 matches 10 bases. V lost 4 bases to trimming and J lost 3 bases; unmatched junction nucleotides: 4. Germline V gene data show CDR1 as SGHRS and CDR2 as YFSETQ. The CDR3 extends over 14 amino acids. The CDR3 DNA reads TGCGCCAGCAGCGTGGGACAGGGGAACTACGAGCAGTACTTC. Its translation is CASSVGQGNYEQYF. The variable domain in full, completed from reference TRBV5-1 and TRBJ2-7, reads KAGVTQTPRYLIKTRGQQVTLSCSPISGHRSVSWYQQTPGQGLQFLFEYFSETQRNKGNFPGRFSGRQFSNSRSEMNVSTLELGDSALYLCASSVGQGNYEQYFGPGTRLTVT.

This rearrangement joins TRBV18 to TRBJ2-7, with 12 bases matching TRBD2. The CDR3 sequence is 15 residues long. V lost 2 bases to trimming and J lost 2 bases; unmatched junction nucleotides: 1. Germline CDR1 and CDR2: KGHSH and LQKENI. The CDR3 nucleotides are TGTGCCAGCTCACCAAGGACTAGCGGGGCCTACGAGCAGTACTTC. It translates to CASSPRTSGAYEQYF. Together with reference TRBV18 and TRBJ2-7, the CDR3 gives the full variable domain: NAGVMQNPRHLVRRRGQEARLRCSPMKGHSHVYWYRQLPEEGLKFMVYLQKENIIDESGMPKERFSAEFPKEGPSILRIQQVVRGDSAAYFCASSPRTSGAYEQYFGPGTRLTVT.

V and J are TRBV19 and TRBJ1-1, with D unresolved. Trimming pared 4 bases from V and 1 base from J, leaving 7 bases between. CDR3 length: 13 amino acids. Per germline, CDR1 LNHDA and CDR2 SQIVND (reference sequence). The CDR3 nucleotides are TGTGCCAGTAGTAAGCGGGGGAACACTGAAGCTTTCTTT. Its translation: CASSKRGNTEAFF.

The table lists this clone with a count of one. The CDR3 loop is CASSPARQETQYF. DNA for the CDR3: TGTGCCAGCTCACCTGCCAGGCAAGAGACCCAGTACTTC. The chain joins TRBV18 to TRBJ2-5; D is unclear. The V end was cut by 3 bases, the J end by 2 bases, with 7 bases between. The CDR3 is 13 amino acids. Germline assignment: CDR1 KGHSH and CDR2 LQKENI.

CDR3 protein: CASSLEGEETQYF. The CDR3 nucleotides are TGTGCCAGCAGCTTAGAAGGGGAAGAGACCCAGTACTTC. The chain is built from TRBV11-3 and TRBJ2-5; tentative D call: TRBD1 (5 bases). The CDR3 is 13 amino acids. Germline CDR1 SGHNT, CDR2 YENEEA. V shed 0 bases and J shed 3 bases, with 5 bases lying between them.

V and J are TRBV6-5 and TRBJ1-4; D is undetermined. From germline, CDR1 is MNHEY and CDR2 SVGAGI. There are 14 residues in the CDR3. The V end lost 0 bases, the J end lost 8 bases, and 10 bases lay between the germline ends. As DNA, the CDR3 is TGTGCCAGCAGTTACTCGCCCAAACGGGAAAAACTGTTTTTT. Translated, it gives CASSYSPKREKLFF.

In DNA form, the CDR3 reads TGTGCCAGCAGTTTAGATCAGGGGAGGGCAGATACGCAGTATTTT. Protein product: CASSLDQGRADTQYF. J is TRBJ2-3 and V is TRBV28, with D possibly being TRBD2 (7 bases). V gave up 2 bases and J gave up 4 bases, with 13 bases separating them. This CDR3 has 15 amino acids. Per germline, CDR1 MDHEN and CDR2 SYDVKM.

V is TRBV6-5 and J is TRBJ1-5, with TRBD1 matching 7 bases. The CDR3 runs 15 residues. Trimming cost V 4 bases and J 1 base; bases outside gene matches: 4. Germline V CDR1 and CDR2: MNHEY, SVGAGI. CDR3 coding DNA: TGTGCCAGCAGTTCCCCGGACAGGAGCAATCAGCCCCAGCATTTT. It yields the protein CASSSPDRSNQPQHF.

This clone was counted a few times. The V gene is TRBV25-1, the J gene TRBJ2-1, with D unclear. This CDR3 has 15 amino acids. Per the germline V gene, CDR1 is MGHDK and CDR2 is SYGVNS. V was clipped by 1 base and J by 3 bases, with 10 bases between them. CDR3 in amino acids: CASSESVGGYNEQFF. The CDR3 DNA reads TGTGCCAGCAGTGAATCAGTCGGCGGCTACAATGAGCAGTTCTTC.

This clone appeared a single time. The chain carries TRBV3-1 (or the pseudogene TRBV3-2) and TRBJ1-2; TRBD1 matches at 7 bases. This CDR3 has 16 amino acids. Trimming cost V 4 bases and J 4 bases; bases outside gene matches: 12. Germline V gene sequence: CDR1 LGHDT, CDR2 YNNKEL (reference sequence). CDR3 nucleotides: TGTGCCAGCAGCCCCCGATTTGGAGGGGGCCCCTATGGCTACACCTTC. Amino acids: CASSPRFGGGPYGYTF.

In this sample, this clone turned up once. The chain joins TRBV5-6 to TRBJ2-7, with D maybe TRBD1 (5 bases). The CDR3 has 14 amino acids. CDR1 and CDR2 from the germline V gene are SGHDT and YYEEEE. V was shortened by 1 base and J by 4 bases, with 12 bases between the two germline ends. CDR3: CASSLFPGNYEQYV. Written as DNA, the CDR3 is TGTGCCAGCAGCTTGTTTCCAGGGAATTACGAGCAGTACGTC.

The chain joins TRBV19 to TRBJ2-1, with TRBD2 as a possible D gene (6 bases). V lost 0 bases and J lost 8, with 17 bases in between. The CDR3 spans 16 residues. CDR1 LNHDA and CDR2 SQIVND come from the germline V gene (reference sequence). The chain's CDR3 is CASSIDGGVPGDEQFF. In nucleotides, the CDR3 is TGTGCCAGTAGTATAGATGGAGGGGTTCCTGGCGATGAGCAGTTCTTC.

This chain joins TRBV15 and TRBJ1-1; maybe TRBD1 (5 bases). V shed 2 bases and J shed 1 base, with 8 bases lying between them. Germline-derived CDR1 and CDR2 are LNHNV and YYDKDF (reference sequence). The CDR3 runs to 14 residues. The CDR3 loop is CATSRLDRNTEAFF. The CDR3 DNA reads TGTGCCACCAGCAGACTAGACAGGAACACTGAAGCTTTCTTT.